The 5 T cell receptor beta chains below all came from one sample that was sequenced in a study of cytomegalovirus exposure and HLA in healthy donors. PCR was performed using 60 Vbeta and 13 Jbeta primers. Using immunoSEQ multiplex PCR, the repertoire was profiled, and TCRdb retains in-frame clones only, with some absent. The repertoire holds tens of thousands of clones, with about 80% as singletons. Sample: PBMCs. These receptors originate from a man aged 50-60 years in good health and CMV-seropositive.

This clone was seen a handful of times. This chain joins TRBV9 and TRBJ1-6, with a tentative D call TRBD1 (6 bases). Per the germline V gene, CDR1 is SGDLS and CDR2 is YYNGEE. The CDR3 totals 16 residues. V was pared by 2 bases and J by 3 bases, with 12 bases between. The CDR3 DNA sequence: TGTGCCAGCAGCGTTAGTCGAGGGGGCTATAATTCACCCCTCCACTTT. It yields the protein CASSVSRGGYNSPLHF.

V usage is TRBV18 and J usage is TRBJ2-6, with D perhaps matching TRBD1 (5 bases). Germline-derived CDR1 and CDR2 are KGHSH and LQKENI. The V end lost 0 bases, the J end lost 0 bases, and 6 bases lay between the germline ends. The CDR3 covers 16 residues. The CDR3 DNA follows: TGTGCCAGCTCACCACCCCAGGGCTCTGGGGCCAACGTCCTGACTTTC. Residues: CASSPPQGSGANVLTF.

The rearrangement uses TRBV5-1 and TRBJ2-2; TRBD1 might be the D (5 bases). The CDR3 totals 13 residues. V shed 4 bases and J shed 5 bases, with 9 bases lying between them. The germline V gene encodes CDR1 SGHRS and CDR2 YFSETQ. CDR3 sequence: CASSPAGTGELFF. The CDR3 coding sequence is TGCGCCAGCAGCCCTGCAGGGACCGGGGAGCTGTTTTTT.

The chain couples TRBV4-3 to TRBJ2-1; no reliable D call. The germline V gene encodes CDR1 LGHNA and CDR2 YSLEER. The CDR3 loop spans 17 amino acids. Trimming stripped 0 bases from V and 7 bases from J, with 19 bases between. In DNA form, the CDR3 reads TGCGCCAGCAGCCAAGACAGAGTTGTACCGACCGGGAATGAGCAGTTCTTC. This sequence encodes CASSQDRVVPTGNEQFF.

This clone was seen a handful of times. CDR3 protein: CASSYGTVEETQYF. CDR3 DNA sequence: TGTGCCAGCAGTTACGGGACAGTAGAAGAGACCCAGTACTTC. The chain uses TRBV6-6 and TRBJ2-5; 7 nucleotides agree with TRBD1. The CDR3 loop spans 14 amino acids. After removal of 2 bases from V and 3 bases from J, the junction contained 3 bases not matched to a gene. The germline gives CDR1 MNHNY, CDR2 SVGAGI (reference sequence).